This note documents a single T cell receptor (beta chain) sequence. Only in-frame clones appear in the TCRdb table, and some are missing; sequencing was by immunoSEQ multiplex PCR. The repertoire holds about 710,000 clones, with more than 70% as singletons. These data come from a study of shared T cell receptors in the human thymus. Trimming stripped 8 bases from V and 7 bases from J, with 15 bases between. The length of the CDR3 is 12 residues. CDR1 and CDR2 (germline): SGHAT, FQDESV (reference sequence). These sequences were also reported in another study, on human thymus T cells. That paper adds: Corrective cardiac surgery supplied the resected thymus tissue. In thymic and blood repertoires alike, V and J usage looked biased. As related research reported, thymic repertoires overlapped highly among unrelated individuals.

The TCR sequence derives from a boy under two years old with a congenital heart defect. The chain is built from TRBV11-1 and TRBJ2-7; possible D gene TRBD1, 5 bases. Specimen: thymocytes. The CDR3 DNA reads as TGTGCCAGCCTCAGAAGGGCAGGGGAGCAGTACTTC. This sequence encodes CASLRRAGEQYF.